This T cell receptor (beta chain) was obtained from a study of cytotoxic CD8 clonotypes in ibrutinib-treated CLL. A 1 in 200,000 to 1 in 1 million T cell depth was the sequencing target. Only in-frame clones appear in the TCRdb table, and some are missing; sequencing was by immunoSEQ multiplex PCR. The table records 250,000 to 350,000 clones, roughly 76% of them present only once. This CDR3 comprises 14 residues. Trimming cost V 10 bases and J 6 bases; bases outside gene matches: 9. Germline-derived CDR1 and CDR2 are SEHNR and FQNEAQ (reference sequence). This clone showed up just a few times. The V and J genes are TRBV7-9 and TRBJ2-3, with 11 bases that match TRBD2. The source of this sequence is a human donor with chronic lymphocytic leukemia. Sequencing used PBMCs, obtained at disease progression, from a patient treated with ibrutinib. In DNA form, the CDR3 reads TGTGCCACACGACTAGCGGGGAGGGTGGATACGCAGTATTTT. This encodes CATRLAGRVDTQYF.